This T cell receptor beta chain derives from a study of siplizumab effects on memory and regulatory T cells. Here immunoSEQ multiplex PCR was the method, and the copy in TCRdb shows in-frame clones only, minus some. The sample comprises about 70,000 clones, approximately 88% of which are singletons, and about 1.7% rests with the top ten. This clone showed up just once. Its antigen remains unidentified. J gave up 2 bases and V 4 bases, and 4 bases lay outside the gene matches. The germline gives CDR1 SGHDT, CDR2 YYEEEE. The CDR3 has 15 residues. The study's findings and limits: The diversity of naive T cells seemed greater than that of memory cells, and their alloresponse contribution seemed major.

The sequence was collected from a human donor in good health. Specimen: Tregs sorted from blood. This rearrangement joins TRBV5-6 to TRBJ2-1, with TRBD2 matching over 9 bases. CDR3 sequence reads: CASSRAGGPYNEQFF. DNA of the CDR3: TGTGCCAGCAGCCGTGCGGGAGGGCCCTACAATGAGCAGTTCTTC.